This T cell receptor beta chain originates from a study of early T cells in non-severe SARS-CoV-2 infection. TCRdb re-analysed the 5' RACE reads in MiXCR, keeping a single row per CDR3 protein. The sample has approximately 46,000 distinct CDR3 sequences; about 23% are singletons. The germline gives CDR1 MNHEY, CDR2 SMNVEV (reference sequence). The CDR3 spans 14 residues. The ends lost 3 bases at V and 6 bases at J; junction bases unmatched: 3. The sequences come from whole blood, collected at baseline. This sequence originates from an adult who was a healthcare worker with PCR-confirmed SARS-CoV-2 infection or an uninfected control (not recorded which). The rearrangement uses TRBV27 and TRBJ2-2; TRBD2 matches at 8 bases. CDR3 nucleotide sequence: TGTGCCAGCAGTTTTACGGGGGGGGCCGGGGAGCTGTTTTTT. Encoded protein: CASSFTGGAGELFF.